The present T cell receptor (beta chain) was sequenced within a study of blood T cell repertoires in COVID-19. Study summary: COVID-19 samples collected from the United States, Italy and Spain covered acute and convalescent phases.

Seattle patients were enrolled during active infection and followed longitudinally. V lost 1 base and J 4 bases, leaving 12 bases between the germline ends. Germline V gives CDR1 SGHRS, CDR2 YFSETQ. CDR3 length: 14 amino acids. Per the original methods: Reference gene primers were amplified, and this amplification served to estimate nucleated cell counts. Clones were sequenced by immunoSEQ multiplex PCR, and TCRdb holds only the in-frame ones, with some missing. The DNA was the basis for D and trimming; V, J and clone size are from that table. The table has about 96,000 clones, roughly 89% seen once. Sequenced sample: peripheral blood. The origin of this receptor is a human donor with COVID-19, enrolled during active disease. The donor label of this sample is uncertain. The chain uses TRBV5-1 and TRBJ2-7; D not certain. CDR3 coding DNA: TGCGCCAGCAGCTTGAGGCAGGCCCCATACGAGCAGTACTTC. It is translated as CASSLRQAPYEQYF.